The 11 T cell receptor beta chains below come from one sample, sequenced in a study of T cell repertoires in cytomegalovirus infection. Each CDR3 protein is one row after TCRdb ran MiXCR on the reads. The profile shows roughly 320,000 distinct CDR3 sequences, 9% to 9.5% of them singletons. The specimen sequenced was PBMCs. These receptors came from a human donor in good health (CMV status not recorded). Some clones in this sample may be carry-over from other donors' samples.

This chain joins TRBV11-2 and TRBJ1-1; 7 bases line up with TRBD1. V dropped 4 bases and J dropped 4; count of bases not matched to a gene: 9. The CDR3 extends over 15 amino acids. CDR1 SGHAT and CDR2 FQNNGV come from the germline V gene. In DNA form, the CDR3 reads TGTGCCAGCAGCTCCTCCAGAGGGGGCTTCACTGAAGCTTTCTTT. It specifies CASSSSRGGFTEAFF.

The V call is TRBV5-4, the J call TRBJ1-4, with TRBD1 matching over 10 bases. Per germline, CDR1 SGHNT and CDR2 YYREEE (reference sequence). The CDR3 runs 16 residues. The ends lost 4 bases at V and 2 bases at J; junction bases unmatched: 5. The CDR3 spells CASSRQGALTNEKLFF. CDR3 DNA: TGTGCCAGCAGCCGACAGGGGGCGTTGACTAATGAAAAACTGTTTTTT.

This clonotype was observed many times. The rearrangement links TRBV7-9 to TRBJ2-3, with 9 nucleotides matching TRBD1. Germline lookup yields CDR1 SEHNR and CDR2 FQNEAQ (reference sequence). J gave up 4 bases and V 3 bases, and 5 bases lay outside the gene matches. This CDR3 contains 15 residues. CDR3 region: CASSLDRGSADTQYF. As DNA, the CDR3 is TGTGCCAGCAGCTTGGACAGGGGAAGCGCAGATACGCAGTATTTT.

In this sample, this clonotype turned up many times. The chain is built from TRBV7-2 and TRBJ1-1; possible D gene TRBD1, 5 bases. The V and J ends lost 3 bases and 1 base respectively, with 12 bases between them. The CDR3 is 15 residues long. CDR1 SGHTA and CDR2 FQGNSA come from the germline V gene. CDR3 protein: CASSFRRGTNTEAFF. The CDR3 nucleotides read TGTGCCAGCAGCTTTCGTCGGGGGACGAACACTGAAGCTTTCTTT.

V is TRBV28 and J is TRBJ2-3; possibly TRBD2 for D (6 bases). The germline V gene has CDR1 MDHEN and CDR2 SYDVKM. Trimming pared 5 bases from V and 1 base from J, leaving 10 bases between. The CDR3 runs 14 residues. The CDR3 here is CASSPWGGTDTQYF. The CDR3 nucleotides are TGTGCCAGCAGTCCTTGGGGGGGCACAGATACGCAGTATTTT.

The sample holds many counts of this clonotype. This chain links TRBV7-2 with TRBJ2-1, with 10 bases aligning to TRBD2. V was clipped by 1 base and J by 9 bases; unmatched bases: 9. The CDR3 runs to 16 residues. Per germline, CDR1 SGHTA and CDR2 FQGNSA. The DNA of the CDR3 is TGTGCCAGCAGCTTAGTAGGACTAGCGGAGGGGGGTGAGCAGTTCTTC. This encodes CASSLVGLAEGGEQFF.

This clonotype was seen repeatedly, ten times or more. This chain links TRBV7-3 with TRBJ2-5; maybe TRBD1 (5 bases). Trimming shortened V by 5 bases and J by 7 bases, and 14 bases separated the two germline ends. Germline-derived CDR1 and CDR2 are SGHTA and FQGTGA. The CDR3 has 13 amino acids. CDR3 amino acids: CASSPQGRGTQYF. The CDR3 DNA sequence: TGTGCCAGCAGCCCTCAGGGTAGGGGGACCCAGTACTTC. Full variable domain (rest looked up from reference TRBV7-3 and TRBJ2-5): GAGVSQTPSNKVTEKGKYVELRCDPISGHTALYWYRQSLGQGPEFLIYFQGTGAADDSGLPNDRFFAVRPEGSVSTLKIQRTERGDSAVYLCASSPQGRGTQYFGPGTRLLVL.

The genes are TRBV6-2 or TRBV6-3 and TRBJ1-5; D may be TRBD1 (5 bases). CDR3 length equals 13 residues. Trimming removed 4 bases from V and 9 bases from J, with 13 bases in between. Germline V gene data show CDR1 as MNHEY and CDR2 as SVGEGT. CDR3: CASSSGHLRPQHF. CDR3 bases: TGTGCCAGCAGTTCTGGACATCTTAGGCCCCAGCATTTT.

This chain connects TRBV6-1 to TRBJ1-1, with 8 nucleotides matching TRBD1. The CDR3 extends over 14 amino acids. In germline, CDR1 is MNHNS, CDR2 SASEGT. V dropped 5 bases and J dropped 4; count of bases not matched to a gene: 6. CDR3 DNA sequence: TGTGCCAGCAGTTGGACAGACAGGGGCACTGAAGCTTTCTTT. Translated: CASSWTDRGTEAFF.

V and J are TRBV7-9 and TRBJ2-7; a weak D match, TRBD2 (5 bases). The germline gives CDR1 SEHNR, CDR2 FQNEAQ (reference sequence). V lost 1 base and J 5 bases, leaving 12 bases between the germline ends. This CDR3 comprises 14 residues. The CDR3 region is CASSLEDFWDEQYF. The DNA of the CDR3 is TGTGCCAGCAGCTTAGAGGACTTTTGGGACGAGCAGTACTTC. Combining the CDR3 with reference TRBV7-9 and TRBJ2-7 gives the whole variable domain DTGVSQNPRHKITKRGQNVTFRCDPISEHNRLYWYRQTLGQGPEFLTYFQNEAQLEKSRLLSDRFSAERPKGSFSTLEIQRTEQGDSAMYLCASSLEDFWDEQYFGPGTRLTVT.

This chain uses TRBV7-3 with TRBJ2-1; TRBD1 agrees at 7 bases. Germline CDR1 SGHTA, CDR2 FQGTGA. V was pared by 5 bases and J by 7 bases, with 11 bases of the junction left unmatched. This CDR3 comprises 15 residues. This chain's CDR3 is CASSLSTGTGNEQFF. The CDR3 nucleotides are TGTGCCAGCAGCCTATCGACAGGGACGGGAAATGAGCAGTTCTTC.